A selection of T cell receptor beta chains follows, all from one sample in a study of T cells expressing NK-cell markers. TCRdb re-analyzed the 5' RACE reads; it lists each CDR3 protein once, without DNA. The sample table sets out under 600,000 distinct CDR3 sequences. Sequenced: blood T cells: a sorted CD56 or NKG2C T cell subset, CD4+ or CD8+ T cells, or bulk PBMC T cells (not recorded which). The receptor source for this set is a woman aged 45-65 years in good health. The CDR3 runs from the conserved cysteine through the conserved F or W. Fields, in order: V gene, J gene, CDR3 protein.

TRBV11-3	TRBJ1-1	CASSSLRRPEAFF
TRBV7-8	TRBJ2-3	CASSLTGAKVAADTQYF
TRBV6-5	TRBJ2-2	CASSYSMSGSKTGELFF
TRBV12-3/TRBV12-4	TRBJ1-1	CASSLSGGQNTEAFF
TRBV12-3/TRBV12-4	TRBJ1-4	CASSERAQWGEKLFF
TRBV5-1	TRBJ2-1	CASSQTTEPVYNEQFF
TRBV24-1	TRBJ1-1	CATSQGALNTEAFF
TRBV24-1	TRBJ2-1	CATRRSRDNEQFF
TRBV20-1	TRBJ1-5	CSASAPGGRQPQHF
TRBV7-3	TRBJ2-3	CASSLRPGQGARADTQYF
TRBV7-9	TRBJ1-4	CASSLVMANEKLFF
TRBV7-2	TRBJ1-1	CASSLGSRTSLNTEAFF
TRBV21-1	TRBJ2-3	CASSKVRTLAGGPDTDTQYF
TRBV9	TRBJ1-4	CASSVNTARPNEKLFF
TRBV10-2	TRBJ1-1	CASSEGASVATEAFF
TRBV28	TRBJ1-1	CASSLQFSNTEAFF
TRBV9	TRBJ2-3	CASSVESSGFTDTQYF
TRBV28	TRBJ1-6	CASSSGTRGWSLHF
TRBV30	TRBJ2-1	CAYLGGRYEQFF
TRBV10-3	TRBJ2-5	CAISESTAQETQYF
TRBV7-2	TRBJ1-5	CASSSRQGAQPQHF
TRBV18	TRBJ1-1	CASREMLNTEAFF
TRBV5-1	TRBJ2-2	CASSRDSLVTGELFF
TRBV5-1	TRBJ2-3	CASSFDRGRLEDTQYF
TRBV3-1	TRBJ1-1	CASSLLSERSTEAFF
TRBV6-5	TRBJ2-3	CASSYGAGTSTDTQYF
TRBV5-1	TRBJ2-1	CASSLVQDDWGRKQFF
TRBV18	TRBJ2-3	CASSPMNAPTDTQYF
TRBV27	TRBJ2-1	CASRPGLAGHSYNEQFF
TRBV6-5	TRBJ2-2	CASSDRAGAGELFF
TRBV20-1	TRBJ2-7	CSASVATYEQYF
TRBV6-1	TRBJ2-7	CASSVLVAEQYF
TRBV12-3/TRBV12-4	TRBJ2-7	CASSTQTGPVSYEQYF
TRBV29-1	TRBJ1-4	CSVEAVNGEKLFF
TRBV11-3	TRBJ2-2	CASASLTNTGELFF
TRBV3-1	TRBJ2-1	CASSQPSFSGRIMNEQFF
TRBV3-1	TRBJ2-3	CASSTRAGAADTQYF
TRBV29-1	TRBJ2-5	CSANRGGAREETQYF
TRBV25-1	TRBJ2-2	CASSEFGGRVGGELFF
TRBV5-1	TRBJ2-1	CASSIRLAGNNEQFF
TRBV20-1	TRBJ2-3	CSARPELAGGPRDTQYF
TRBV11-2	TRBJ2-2	CASSPTGTKTGELFF
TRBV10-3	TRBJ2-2	CAISDPGIPTNTGELFF
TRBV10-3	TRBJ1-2	CAISGQFLYGYTF
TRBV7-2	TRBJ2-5	CASSLSGNQETQYF
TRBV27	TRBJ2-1	CASNPLGGRRNNEQFF
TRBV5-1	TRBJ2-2	CASSPGTSGTTGELFF
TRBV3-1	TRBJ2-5	CASSLTGTSGSMRWETQYF
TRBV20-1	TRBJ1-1	CSARDAGQNTEAFF
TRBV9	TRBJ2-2	CASSVARQGKSGELFF
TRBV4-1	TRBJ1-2	CASSQVQSPYGYTF
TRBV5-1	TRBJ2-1	CASSLVVSGGYNEQFF
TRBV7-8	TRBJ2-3	CASSLEGLARPDTQYF
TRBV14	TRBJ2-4	CASSRAFRGRENIQYF
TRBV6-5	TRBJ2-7	CASSYAWTGGSYEQYF
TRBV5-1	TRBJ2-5	CASSPTLGETQYF
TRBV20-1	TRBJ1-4	CSAREGGPGGFGKLFF
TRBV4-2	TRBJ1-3	CASSQETTGNTIYF
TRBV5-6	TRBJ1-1	CASSSGQGRGEAFF